Listed below are T cell receptor beta chains from one sample, sequenced in a study of T cell responses to AZD1222 COVID-19 vaccine. Repertoires were generated with immunoSEQ multiplex PCR, while TCRdb's copy carries only in-frame clones and drops some. The sample holds around 120,000 clones, around 84% seen once. Specimen: peripheral blood, collected 28 days after the second AZD1222 dose. The source of these receptors is an adult who received the AZD1222 COVID-19 vaccine. CDR3s include the opening cysteine and the closing phenylalanine or tryptophan. A D gene is named only where the DNA matches it firmly. The size field is filled for only some rows; it gives once, few, many or a size class.

TRBV10-2	TRBD1	few	TRBJ1-2	CASSESPTTGSNYGYTF	TGCGCCAGCAGTGAGTCGCCAACGACAGGGTCCAACTATGGCTACACCTTC
TRBV19	-	once	TRBJ1-5	CASSIARGEWNQPQHF	TGTGCCAGTAGTATAGCTCGCGGGGAGTGGAATCAGCCCCAGCATTTT
TRBV11-2	-	-	TRBJ1-1	CASSLKPDSEAFF	TGTGCCAGCAGCTTAAAACCCGACAGCGAAGCTTTCTTT
TRBV19	TRBD1	-	TRBJ2-7	CASNGQGAGEQYF	TGTGCCAGTAATGGACAGGGGGCCGGCGAGCAGTACTTC
TRBV27	-	-	TRBJ1-6	CASNHIMGLGNSPLHF	TGTGCCAGCAATCATATTATGGGCCTGGGGAATTCACCCCTCCACTTT
TRBV19	TRBD1	-	TRBJ2-1	CASKPGQSYNEQFF	TGTGCCAGTAAACCGGGACAGTCCTACAATGAGCAGTTCTTC
TRBV10-2	-	-	TRBJ1-2	CASPPWNRADYGYTF	TGCGCCAGCCCCCCTTGGAACAGGGCGGACTATGGCTACACCTTC
TRBV6-5	-	-	TRBJ1-5	CASSYVGARQPQHF	TGTGCCAGCAGTTACGTGGGGGCTCGGCAGCCCCAGCATTTT
TRBV20-1	-	-	TRBJ2-2	CSAGNTGELFF	TGCAGTGCCGGGAACACCGGGGAGCTGTTTTTT
TRBV27	-	-	TRBJ1-4	CASSLMAAGVGEKLFF	TGTGCCAGCAGTTTAATGGCTGCGGGGGTAGGTGAAAAACTGTTTTTT
TRBV7-2	-	-	TRBJ1-1	CASSLTLGPTEAFF	TGTGCCAGCAGCTTAACCCTCGGACCTACTGAAGCTTTCTTT
TRBV15	TRBD1	-	TRBJ1-6	CATSRLVGQGVRSPLHF	TGTGCCACCAGCAGATTGGTGGGACAGGGCGTGAGATCACCCCTCCACTTT
TRBV28	-	few	TRBJ1-6	CASIKTYNSPLHF	TGTGCCAGCATAAAGACATATAATTCACCCCTCCACTTT
TRBV6-5	TRBD1	-	TRBJ1-5	CASRPRTGGDQPQHF	TGTGCCAGCAGACCGCGGACAGGGGGGGATCAGCCCCAGCATTTT
TRBV6-4	TRBD2	-	TRBJ2-3	CASSDSLTSETDTQYF	TGTGCCAGCAGTGACTCGTTGACTAGCGAGACAGATACGCAGTATTTT
TRBV5-1	-	few	TRBJ2-3	CASSLPAGYTDTQYF	TGCGCCAGCAGCTTGCCGGCGGGCTACACAGATACGCAGTATTTT
TRBV7-9	TRBD2	once	TRBJ2-1	CASSSKRRTSGSRNEQFF	TGTGCCAGCAGCTCGAAGAGAAGAACTAGCGGGAGTCGGAATGAGCAGTTCTTC
TRBV6-5	-	-	TRBJ1-1	CASSYDDGTEAFF	TGTGCCAGCAGTTACGACGACGGCACTGAAGCTTTCTTT
TRBV9	TRBD1	-	TRBJ2-7	CASSETGASYEQYF	TGTGCCAGCAGCGAGACAGGGGCGTCCTACGAGCAGTACTTC
TRBV13	-	once	TRBJ2-3	CASSLGRSTDTQYF	TGTGCCAGCAGCTTAGGCCGGAGCACAGATACGCAGTATTTT
TRBV30	-	-	TRBJ2-7	CAWSQERSEQYF	TGTGCCTGGAGTCAGGAGCGTAGCGAGCAGTACTTC
TRBV19	-	-	TRBJ1-1	CASTLHMNTEAFF	TGTGCCAGTACTCTCCACATGAACACTGAAGCTTTCTTT
TRBV6-2/TRBV6-3	-	-	TRBJ2-7	CASSYGGREQYF	TGTGCCAGCAGTTACGGGGGACGCGAGCAGTACTTC
TRBV27	-	-	TRBJ1-6	CASSQQNSPLHF	TGTGCCAGCAGTCAGCAGAATTCACCCCTCCACTTT
TRBV28	-	-	TRBJ1-5	CASSFIDQPQHF	TGTGCCAGCAGTTTCATCGATCAGCCCCAGCATTTT
TRBV7-3	TRBD1	-	TRBJ1-2	CASSPGQGEGYTF	TGTGCCAGCAGCCCCGGACAGGGGGAAGGCTACACCTTC
TRBV13	-	once	TRBJ2-2	CASSLGLGGVGTGELFF	TGTGCCAGCAGCTTAGGCCTCGGAGGGGTAGGCACCGGGGAGCTGTTTTTT
TRBV7-2	-	-	TRBJ1-3	CASSLMLAESGNTIYF	TGTGCCAGCAGCTTAATGTTAGCTGAATCTGGAAACACCATATATTTT
TRBV28	-	-	TRBJ2-1	CASSRTAINEQFF	TGTGCCAGCAGTCGGACCGCAATCAATGAGCAGTTCTTC
TRBV5-1	-	-	TRBJ1-1	CASSSPGAPEAFF	TGCGCCAGCAGCTCCCCCGGGGCCCCTGAAGCTTTCTTT
TRBV7-9	-	few	TRBJ2-4	CASSQRALAKNIQYF	TGTGCCAGCAGCCAGCGGGCTCTGGCCAAAAACATTCAGTACTTC
TRBV28	-	-	TRBJ2-1	CASRKGQSSYNEQFF	TGTGCCAGCAGAAAAGGACAGAGCTCCTACAATGAGCAGTTCTTC
TRBV9	-	-	TRBJ2-3	CASSGRGTDTQYF	TGTGCCAGCAGCGGCAGGGGCACAGATACGCAGTATTTT
TRBV7-8	TRBD2	-	TRBJ2-7	CASSPRTSGGPNSYEQYF	TGTGCCAGCAGCCCTAGGACTAGCGGGGGGCCCAACTCCTACGAGCAGTACTTC